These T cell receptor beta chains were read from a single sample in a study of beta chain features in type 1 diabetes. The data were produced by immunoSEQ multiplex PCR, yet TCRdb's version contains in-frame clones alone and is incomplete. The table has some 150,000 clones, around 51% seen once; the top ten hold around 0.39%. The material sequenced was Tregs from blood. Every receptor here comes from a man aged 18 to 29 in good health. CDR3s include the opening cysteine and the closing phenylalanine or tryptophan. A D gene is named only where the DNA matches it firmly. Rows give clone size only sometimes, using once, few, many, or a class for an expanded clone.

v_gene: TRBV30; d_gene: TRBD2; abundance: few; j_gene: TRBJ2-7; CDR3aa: CAWSSPPGTRRSYEQYF; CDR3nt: TGTGCCTGGAGTTCCCCTCCCGGGACTAGGCGCTCCTACGAGCAGTACTTC
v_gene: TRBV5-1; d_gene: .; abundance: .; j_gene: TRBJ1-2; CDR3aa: CASSTVNREDGYTF; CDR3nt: TGCGCCAGCAGCACGGTGAACAGGGAAGATGGCTACACCTTC
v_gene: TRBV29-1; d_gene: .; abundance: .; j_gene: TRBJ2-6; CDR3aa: CSVSLPSGANVLTF; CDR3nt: TGCAGCGTCTCCCTACCCTCTGGGGCCAACGTCCTGACTTTC
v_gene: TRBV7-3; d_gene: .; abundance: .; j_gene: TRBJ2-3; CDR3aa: CASSLKRSTTDTQYF; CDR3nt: TGTGCCAGCAGCTTAAAGCGGAGCACGACAGATACGCAGTATTTT
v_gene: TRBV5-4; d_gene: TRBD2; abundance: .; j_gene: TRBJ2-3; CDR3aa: CASSYGLAGGGTDTQYF; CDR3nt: TGTGCCAGCAGCTACGGACTAGCGGGGGGAGGAACAGATACGCAGTATTTT
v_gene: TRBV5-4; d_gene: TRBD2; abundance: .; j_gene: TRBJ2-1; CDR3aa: CATVAGGGAHNEQVF; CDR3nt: TGTGCCACCGTGGCGGGGGGGGGAGCCCACAATGAGCAGGTCTTC
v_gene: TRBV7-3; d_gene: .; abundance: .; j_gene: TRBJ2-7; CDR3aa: CASSRLERYEQYF; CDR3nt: TGTGCCAGCAGTCGGCTAGAACGGTACGAGCAGTACTTC
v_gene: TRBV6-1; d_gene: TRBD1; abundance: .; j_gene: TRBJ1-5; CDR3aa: CASGRQGGQPQHF; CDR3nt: TGTGCCAGCGGGAGACAGGGTGGCCAGCCCCAGCATTTT
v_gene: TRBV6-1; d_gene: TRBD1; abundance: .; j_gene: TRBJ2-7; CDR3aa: CASSEPGQGYSEQYF; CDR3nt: TGTGCCAGCAGTGAACCGGGACAGGGGTATTCCGAGCAGTACTTC
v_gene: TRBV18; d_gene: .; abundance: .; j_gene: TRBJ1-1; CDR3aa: CASSPGLSTEAFF; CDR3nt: TGTGCCAGCTCACCCGGACTGAGCACTGAAGCTTTCTTT
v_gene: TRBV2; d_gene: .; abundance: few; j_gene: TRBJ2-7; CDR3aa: CASSGPRGYEQYF; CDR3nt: TGTGCCAGCAGTGGCCCCCGGGGGTACGAGCAGTACTTC
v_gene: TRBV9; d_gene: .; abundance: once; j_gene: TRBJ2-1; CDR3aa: CASSGMDNYNEQFF; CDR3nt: TGTGCCAGCAGCGGGATGGACAACTACAATGAGCAGTTCTTC
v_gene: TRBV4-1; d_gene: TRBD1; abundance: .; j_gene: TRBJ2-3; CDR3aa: CASSQDKGAGTQYF; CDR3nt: TGCGCCAGCAGCCAAGATAAGGGGGCAGGGACGCAGTATTTT
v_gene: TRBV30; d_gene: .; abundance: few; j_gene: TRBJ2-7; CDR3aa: CAWSVRGYEQYF; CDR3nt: TGTGCCTGGAGTGTACGGGGGTACGAGCAGTACTTC
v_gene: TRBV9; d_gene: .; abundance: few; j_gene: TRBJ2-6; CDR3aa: CASSVVPGLGANVLTF; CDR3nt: TGTGCCAGCAGCGTAGTTCCAGGGCTCGGGGCCAACGTCCTGACTTTC
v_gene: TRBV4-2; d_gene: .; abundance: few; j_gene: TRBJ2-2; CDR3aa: CASSPEGRTGELFF; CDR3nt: TGTGCCAGCAGCCCAGAGGGCCGCACCGGGGAGCTGTTTTTT